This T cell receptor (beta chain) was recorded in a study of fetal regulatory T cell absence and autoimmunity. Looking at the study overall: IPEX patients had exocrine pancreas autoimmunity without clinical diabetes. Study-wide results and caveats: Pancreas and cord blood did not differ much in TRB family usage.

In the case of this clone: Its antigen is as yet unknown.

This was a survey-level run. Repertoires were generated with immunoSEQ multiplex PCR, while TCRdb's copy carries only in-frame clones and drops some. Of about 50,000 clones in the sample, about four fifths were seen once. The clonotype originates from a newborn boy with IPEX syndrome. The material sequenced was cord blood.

Here the CDR3 DNA reads TGCGCCAGCAGCCAGGGACAGGAGAATGAAAAACTGTTTTTT. This gives the protein CASSQGQENEKLFF. The chain carries TRBV5-1 and TRBJ1-4, with 8 bases identical to TRBD1. Germline CDR1 and CDR2: SGHRS and YFSETQ. J gave up 5 bases and V 4 bases, and 4 bases lay outside the gene matches. This CDR3 comprises 14 residues.